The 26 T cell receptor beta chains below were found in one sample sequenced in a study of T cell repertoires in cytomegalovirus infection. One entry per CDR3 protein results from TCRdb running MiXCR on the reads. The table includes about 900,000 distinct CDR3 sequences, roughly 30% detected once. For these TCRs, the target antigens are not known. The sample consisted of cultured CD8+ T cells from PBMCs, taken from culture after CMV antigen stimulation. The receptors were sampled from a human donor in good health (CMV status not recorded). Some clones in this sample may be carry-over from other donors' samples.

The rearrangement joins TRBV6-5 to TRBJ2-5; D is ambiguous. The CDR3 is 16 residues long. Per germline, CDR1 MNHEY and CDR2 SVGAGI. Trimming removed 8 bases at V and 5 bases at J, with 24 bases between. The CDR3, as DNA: TGTGCCAGCCACCGTGAATCGTCTGGGTTGCGGGAGACCCAGTACTTC. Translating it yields CASHRESSGLRETQYF.

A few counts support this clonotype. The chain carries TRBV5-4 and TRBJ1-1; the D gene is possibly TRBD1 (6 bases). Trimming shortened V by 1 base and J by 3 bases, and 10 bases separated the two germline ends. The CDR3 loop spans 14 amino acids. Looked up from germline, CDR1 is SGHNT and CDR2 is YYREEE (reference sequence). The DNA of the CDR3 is TGTGCCAGCAGCTTGTGGGGGGCCGACACTGAAGCTTTCTTT. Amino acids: CASSLWGADTEAFF.

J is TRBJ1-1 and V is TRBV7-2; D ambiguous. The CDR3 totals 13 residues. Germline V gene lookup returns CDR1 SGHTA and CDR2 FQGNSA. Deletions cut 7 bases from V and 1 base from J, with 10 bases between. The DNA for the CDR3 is TGTGCCAGCACCCGAGAGCCGAACACTGAAGCTTTCTTT. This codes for CASTREPNTEAFF.

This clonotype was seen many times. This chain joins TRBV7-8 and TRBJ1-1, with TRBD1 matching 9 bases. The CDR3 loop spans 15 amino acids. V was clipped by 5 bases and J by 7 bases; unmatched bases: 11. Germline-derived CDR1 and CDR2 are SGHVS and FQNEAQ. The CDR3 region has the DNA TGTGCCAGCAGCATAGGCGACAGGGGGTTCAGTGAAGCTTTCTTT. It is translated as CASSIGDRGFSEAFF.

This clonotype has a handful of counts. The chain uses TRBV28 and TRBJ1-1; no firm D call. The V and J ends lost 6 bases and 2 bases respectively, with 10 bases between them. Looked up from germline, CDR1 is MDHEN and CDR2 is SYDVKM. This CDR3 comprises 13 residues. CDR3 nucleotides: TGTGCCAGCAGAAAGTATTCCAACACTGAAGCTTTCTTT. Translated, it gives CASRKYSNTEAFF.

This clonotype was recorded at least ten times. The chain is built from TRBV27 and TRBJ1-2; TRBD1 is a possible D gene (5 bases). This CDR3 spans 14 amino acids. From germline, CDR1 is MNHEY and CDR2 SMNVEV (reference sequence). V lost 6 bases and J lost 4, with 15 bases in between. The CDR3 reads CASSYLGDSYGYTF. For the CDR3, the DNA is TGTGCCAGCAGCTACCTAGGGGATTCCTATGGCTACACCTTC.

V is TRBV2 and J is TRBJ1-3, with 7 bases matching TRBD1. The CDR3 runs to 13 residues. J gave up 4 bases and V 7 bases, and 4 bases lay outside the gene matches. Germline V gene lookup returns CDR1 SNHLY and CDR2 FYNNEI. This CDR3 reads CASKQGSGNTIYF. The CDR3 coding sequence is TGTGCCAGCAAACAGGGGTCGGGAAACACCATATATTTT.

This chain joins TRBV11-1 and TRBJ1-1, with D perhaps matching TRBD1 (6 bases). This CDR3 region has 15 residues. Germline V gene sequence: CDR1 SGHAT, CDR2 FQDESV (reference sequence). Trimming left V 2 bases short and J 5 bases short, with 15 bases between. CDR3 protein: CASSLSDLGGTEAFF. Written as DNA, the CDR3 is TGTGCCAGCAGCTTATCCGACCTAGGGGGAACTGAAGCTTTCTTT.

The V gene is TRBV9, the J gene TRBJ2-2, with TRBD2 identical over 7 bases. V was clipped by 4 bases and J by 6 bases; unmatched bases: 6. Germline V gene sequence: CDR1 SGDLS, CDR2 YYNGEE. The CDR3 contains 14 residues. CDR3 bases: TGTGCCAGCAGCCCGTCCGGGAGGTCCGGGGAGCTGTTTTTT. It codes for CASSPSGRSGELFF.

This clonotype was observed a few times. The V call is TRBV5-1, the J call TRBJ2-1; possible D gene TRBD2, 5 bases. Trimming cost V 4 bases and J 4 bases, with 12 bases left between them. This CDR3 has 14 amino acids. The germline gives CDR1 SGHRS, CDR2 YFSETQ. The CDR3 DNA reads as TGCGCCAGCAGCGTCCTGGGCGGGTACAATGAGCAGTTCTTC. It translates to CASSVLGGYNEQFF.

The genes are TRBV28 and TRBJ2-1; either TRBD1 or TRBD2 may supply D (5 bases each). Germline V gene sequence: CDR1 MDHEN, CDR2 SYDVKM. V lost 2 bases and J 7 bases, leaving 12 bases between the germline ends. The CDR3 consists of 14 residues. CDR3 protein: CASSLAGWGNEQFF. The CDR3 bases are TGTGCCAGCAGTTTAGCAGGGTGGGGGAATGAGCAGTTCTTC.

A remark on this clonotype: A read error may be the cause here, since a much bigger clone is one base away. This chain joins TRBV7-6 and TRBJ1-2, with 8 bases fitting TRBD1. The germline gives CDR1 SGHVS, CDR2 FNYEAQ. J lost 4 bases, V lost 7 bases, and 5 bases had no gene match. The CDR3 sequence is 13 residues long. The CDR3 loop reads CASNRGEIYGYTF. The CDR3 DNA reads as TGTGCCAGCAACAGGGGGGAGATCTATGGCTACACCTTC. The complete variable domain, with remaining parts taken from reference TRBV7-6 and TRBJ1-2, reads GAGVSQSPRYKVTKRGQDVALRCDPISGHVSLYWYRQALGQGPEFLTYFNYEAQQDKSGLPNDRFSAERPEGSISTLTIQRTEQRDSAMYRCASNRGEIYGYTFGSGTRLTVV.

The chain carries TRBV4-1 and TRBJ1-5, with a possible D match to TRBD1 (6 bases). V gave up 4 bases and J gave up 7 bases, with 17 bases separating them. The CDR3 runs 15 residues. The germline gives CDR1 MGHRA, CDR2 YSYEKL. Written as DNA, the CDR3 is TGCGCCAGCAGCCTAGTTTCCAGGGGAAACCAGCCCCAGCATTTT. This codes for CASSLVSRGNQPQHF.

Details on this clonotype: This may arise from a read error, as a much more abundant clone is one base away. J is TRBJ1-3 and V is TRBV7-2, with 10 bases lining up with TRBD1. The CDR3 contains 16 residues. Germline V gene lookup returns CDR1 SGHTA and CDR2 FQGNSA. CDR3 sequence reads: CASSGRDRGEGNTIFF. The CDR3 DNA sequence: TGTGCCAGCAGCGGGAGGGACAGGGGTGAAGGAAACACCATATTTTTT. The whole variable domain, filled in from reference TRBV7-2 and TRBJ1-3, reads GAGVSQSPSNKVTEKGKDVELRCDPISGHTALYWYRQSLGQGLEFLIYFQGNSAPDKSGLPSDRFSAERTGGSVSTLTIQRTQQEDSAVYLCASSGRDRGEGNTIFFGEGSWLTVV.

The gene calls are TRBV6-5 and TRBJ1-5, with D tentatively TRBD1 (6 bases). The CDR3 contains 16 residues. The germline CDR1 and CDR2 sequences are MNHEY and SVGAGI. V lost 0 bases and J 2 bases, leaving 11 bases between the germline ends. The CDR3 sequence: CASSYSRAGGNQPQHF. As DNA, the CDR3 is TGTGCCAGCAGTTACTCGAGGGCAGGGGGCAATCAGCCCCAGCATTTT.

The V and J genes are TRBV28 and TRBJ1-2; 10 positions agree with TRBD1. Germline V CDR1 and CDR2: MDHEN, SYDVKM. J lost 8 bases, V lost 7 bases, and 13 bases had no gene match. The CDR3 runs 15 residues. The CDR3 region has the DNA TGTGCCAGCACCCTCCCCCCGGGACAGGGGAGGGGCTACACCTTC. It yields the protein CASTLPPGQGRGYTF.

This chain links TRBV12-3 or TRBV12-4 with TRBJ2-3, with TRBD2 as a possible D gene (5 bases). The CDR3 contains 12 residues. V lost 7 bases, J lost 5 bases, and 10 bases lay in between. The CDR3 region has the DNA TGTGCCAGCACAGCGGACCTAGATACGCAGTATTTT. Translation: CASTADLDTQYF.

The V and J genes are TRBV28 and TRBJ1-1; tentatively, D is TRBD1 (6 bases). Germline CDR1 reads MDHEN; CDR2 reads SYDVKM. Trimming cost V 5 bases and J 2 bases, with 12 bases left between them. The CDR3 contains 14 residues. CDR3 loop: CASSHLDRNTEAFF. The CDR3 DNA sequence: TGTGCCAGCAGTCATCTGGACAGAAACACTGAAGCTTTCTTT.

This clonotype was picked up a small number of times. This CDR3 is CASSYFEGARGYTF. CDR3 coding DNA: TGTGCCAGCAGTTACTTTGAGGGGGCAAGAGGCTACACCTTC. The rearrangement links TRBV6-5 to TRBJ1-2; 7 bases fit TRBD1. Germline assignment: CDR1 MNHEY and CDR2 SVGAGI. Trimming removed 1 base from V and 8 bases from J; junction bases left unmatched: 7. The CDR3 extends over 14 amino acids.

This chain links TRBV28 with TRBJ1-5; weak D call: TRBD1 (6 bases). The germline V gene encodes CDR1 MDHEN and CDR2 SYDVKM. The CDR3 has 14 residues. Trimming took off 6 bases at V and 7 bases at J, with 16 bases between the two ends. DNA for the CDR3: TGTGCCAGCAGAAGGAACAGGGACCGCCAGCCCCAGCATTTT. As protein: CASRRNRDRQPQHF.

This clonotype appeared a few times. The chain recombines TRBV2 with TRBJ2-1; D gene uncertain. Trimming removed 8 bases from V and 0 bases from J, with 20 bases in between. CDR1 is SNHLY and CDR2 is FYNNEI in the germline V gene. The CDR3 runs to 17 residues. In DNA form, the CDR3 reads TGTGCCAGCCCCGGTAGGAGCGTCCAGAGCTCCTACAATGAGCAGTTCTTC. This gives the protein CASPGRSVQSSYNEQFF.

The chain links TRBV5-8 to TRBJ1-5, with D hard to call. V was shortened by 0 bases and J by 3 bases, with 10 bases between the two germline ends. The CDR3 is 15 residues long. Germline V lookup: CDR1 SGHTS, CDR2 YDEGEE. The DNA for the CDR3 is TGTGCCAGCAGCTTGGAAGCCCGATTCAATCAGCCCCAGCATTTT. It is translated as CASSLEARFNQPQHF. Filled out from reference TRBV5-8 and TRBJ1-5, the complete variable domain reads EAGVTQSPTHLIKTRGQQATLRCSPISGHTSVYWYQQALGLGLQFLLWYDEGEERNRGNFPPRFSGRQFPNYSSELNVNALELEDSALYLCASSLEARFNQPQHFGDGTRLSIL.

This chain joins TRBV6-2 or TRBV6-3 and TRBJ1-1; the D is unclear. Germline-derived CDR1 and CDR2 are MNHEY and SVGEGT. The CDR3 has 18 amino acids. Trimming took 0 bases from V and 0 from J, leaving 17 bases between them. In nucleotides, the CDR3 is TGTGCCAGCAGTTACTCGATAGAAGGGCGCCGGATGAACACTGAAGCTTTCTTT. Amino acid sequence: CASSYSIEGRRMNTEAFF.

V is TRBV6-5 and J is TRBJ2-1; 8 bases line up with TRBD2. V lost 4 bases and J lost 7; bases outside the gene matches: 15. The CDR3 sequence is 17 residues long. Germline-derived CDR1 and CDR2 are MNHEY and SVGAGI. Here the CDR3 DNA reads TGTGCCAGCAGTTTAAATACTCCGGGACTAGGAGAAAATGAGCAGTTCTTC. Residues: CASSLNTPGLGENEQFF.

CDR3 DNA: TGCGCCAACAGTCCCTCGAACACCGGGGAGCTGTTTTTT. It yields the protein CANSPSNTGELFF. V and J are TRBV4-1 and TRBJ2-2; D uncertain. The V gene lost 10 bases and the J gene lost 0 bases, with 9 bases spanning the gap. From germline, CDR1 is MGHRA and CDR2 YSYEKL. This CDR3 spans 13 amino acids.

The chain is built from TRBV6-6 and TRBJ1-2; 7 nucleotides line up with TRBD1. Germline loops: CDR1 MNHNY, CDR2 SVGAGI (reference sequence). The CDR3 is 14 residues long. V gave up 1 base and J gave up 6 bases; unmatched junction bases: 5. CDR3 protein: CASSYLKGADGYTF. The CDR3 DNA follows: TGTGCCAGCAGTTACTTGAAGGGGGCTGATGGCTACACCTTC.